A selection of T cell receptor beta chains follows, all from one sample in a study of shared clonotypes between healthy human individuals. The data were produced by immunoSEQ multiplex PCR, yet TCRdb's version contains in-frame clones alone and is incomplete. The table lists approximately 1.9 million clones, around 95% of them singletons, with around 1.7% in the top ten. Sequenced sample: naive CD8+ T cells from PBMCs. These receptor sequences come from a man between 18 and 29 years old in good health. Some clones in this sample may be carry-over from other donors' samples. CDR3s leave out the opening cysteine and the closing phenylalanine or tryptophan. D genes are given only for firm matches.

V gene	D gene	CDR3 length	J gene	CDR3 protein
TRBV19	.	15	TRBJ1-5	ASTPRTARYSNQPQH
TRBV9	.	11	TRBJ2-7	ASSVGLSYEQY
TRBV7-9	.	10	TRBJ2-7	ASSLALYEQY
TRBV15	.	11	.	ATSPGAGYEQY
TRBV5-8	.	12	TRBJ1-1	ASSLVGGSTEAF
TRBV28	TRBD2	12	TRBJ2-1	ASTELAGVVEQF
TRBV6-5	.	14	TRBJ2-1	ASSYFRGPSYNEQF
TRBV5-1	.	15	TRBJ2-1	ASSLAFGGIGDNEQF
TRBV9	TRBD2	17	TRBJ2-1	ASSLPGGLLDTTYNEQF
TRBV15	.	14	TRBJ2-1	ATSSFPRGSYNEQF
TRBV7-9	.	14	TRBJ1-1	ASSSGSGTLNTEAF
TRBV9	TRBD1	15	TRBJ2-1	ASSFRGGQGQGNEQF
TRBV14	.	12	TRBJ1-1	ASSPRTDLTEAF
TRBV9	TRBD1	10	TRBJ1-2	ASSGTGVGYT
TRBV27	.	14	TRBJ1-4	ASSGIPGRSNEKLF
TRBV7-3	.	13	TRBJ2-1	ASSSGPSSDNEQF
TRBV19	.	11	TRBJ1-2	ASSRPYREGYT
TRBV5-5	TRBD1	12	TRBJ2-2	ASSPSTGIGELF
TRBV15	.	11	TRBJ1-2	ATSREGVKFYT
TRBV9	.	15	TRBJ1-3	ASSVEGRAYSGNTIY
TRBV7-3	TRBD1	15	TRBJ2-2	ASSSQGVVVNTGELF
TRBV7-8	.	11	TRBJ2-1	ASSWGPYNEQF
TRBV29-1	.	10	TRBJ2-7	SVPGERNEQY
TRBV14	.	11	TRBJ1-2	ASSTGKGYGYT